Listed below are T cell receptor beta chains from one sample, sequenced in a study of cytomegalovirus exposure and HLA in healthy donors. Sequencing was performed with immunoSEQ multiplex PCR; in TCRdb, only in-frame clones are kept and a portion is missing. The table shows more than 85,000 clones, with 88% occurring only once. The sample comprised PBMCs. The receptors stem from a woman in her 30s in good health and CMV-seropositive. CDR3s include the opening cysteine and the closing phenylalanine or tryptophan. The D gene is left open where the match is weak. Size is stated for part of the rows, as once, few or many counts, or as a class when the clone is expanded.

clone_size: -; cdr3_length: 15; v_call: TRBV18; j_call: TRBJ2-2; d_call: TRBD1; cdr3_aa: CASSAGQGADGELFF; cdr3_nt: TGTGCCAGCTCAGCCGGACAGGGGGCGGACGGGGAGCTGTTTTTT
clone_size: -; cdr3_length: 17; v_call: TRBV27; j_call: TRBJ1-5; d_call: TRBD1; cdr3_aa: CASSARTGPAFNQPQHF; cdr3_nt: TGTGCCAGCAGTGCTCGGACAGGGCCCGCATTTAATCAGCCCCAGCATTTT
clone_size: -; cdr3_length: 15; v_call: TRBV19; j_call: TRBJ2-7; d_call: TRBD2; cdr3_aa: CLGRLAGGPVDEQYF; cdr3_nt: TGTCTGGGAAGGCTAGCGGGAGGGCCGGTCGACGAGCAGTACTTC
clone_size: -; cdr3_length: 14; v_call: TRBV7-6; j_call: TRBJ2-3; d_call: TRBD1; cdr3_aa: CASSLGQGLDTQYF; cdr3_nt: TGTGCCAGCAGCCTCGGACAGGGGTTAGATACGCAGTATTTT
clone_size: few; cdr3_length: 11; v_call: TRBV9; j_call: TRBJ2-3; d_call: -; cdr3_aa: CASSTPGTQYF; cdr3_nt: TGTGCCAGCAGCACCCCTGGCACGCAGTATTTT
clone_size: once; cdr3_length: 15; v_call: TRBV9; j_call: TRBJ2-1; d_call: -; cdr3_aa: CASSVGRLNYNEQFF; cdr3_nt: TGTGCCAGCAGCGTAGGGCGACTGAACTACAATGAGCAGTTCTTC
clone_size: -; cdr3_length: 13; v_call: TRBV7-3; j_call: TRBJ2-2; d_call: -; cdr3_aa: CASSLSATGELFF; cdr3_nt: TGTGCCAGCAGCTTAAGCGCGACCGGGGAGCTGTTTTTT
clone_size: -; cdr3_length: 12; v_call: TRBV29-1; j_call: TRBJ2-3; d_call: -; cdr3_aa: CSVDGRGDTQYF; cdr3_nt: TGCAGCGTTGACGGCAGGGGAGATACGCAGTATTTT
clone_size: -; cdr3_length: 15; v_call: TRBV4-3; j_call: TRBJ1-5; d_call: TRBD1; cdr3_aa: CASSQYRGGNQPQHF; cdr3_nt: TGCGCCAGCAGCCAATACAGGGGTGGCAATCAGCCCCAGCATTTT
clone_size: -; cdr3_length: 16; v_call: TRBV6-1; j_call: TRBJ2-7; d_call: TRBD2; cdr3_aa: CASSDLGLAGGGEQYF; cdr3_nt: TGTGCCAGCAGTGACCTAGGACTAGCGGGAGGTGGCGAGCAGTACTTC
clone_size: -; cdr3_length: 16; v_call: TRBV7-9; j_call: TRBJ2-2; d_call: -; cdr3_aa: CASSSRGARRTGELFF; cdr3_nt: TGTGCCAGCAGCTCCCGGGGGGCCCGGCGGACCGGGGAGCTGTTTTTT
clone_size: -; cdr3_length: 16; v_call: TRBV5-6; j_call: TRBJ2-7; d_call: -; cdr3_aa: CASSRTGFINSYEQYF; cdr3_nt: TGTGCCAGCAGCCGTACAGGGTTCATTAACTCCTACGAGCAGTACTTC
clone_size: -; cdr3_length: 16; v_call: TRBV5-1; j_call: TRBJ2-2; d_call: TRBD1; cdr3_aa: CASSLGDRGTAGELFF; cdr3_nt: TGCGCCAGCAGCTTGGGGGACAGGGGTACCGCCGGGGAGCTGTTTTTT
clone_size: -; cdr3_length: 15; v_call: TRBV7-2; j_call: TRBJ2-7; d_call: -; cdr3_aa: CASSLGSGKNYEQYF; cdr3_nt: TGTGCCAGCAGCTTAGGATCAGGGAAGAACTACGAGCAGTACTTC
clone_size: -; cdr3_length: 16; v_call: TRBV18; j_call: TRBJ1-2; d_call: TRBD1; cdr3_aa: CASSSGLDRGGYGYTF; cdr3_nt: TGTGCCAGCTCATCAGGACTGGACAGGGGTGGCTATGGCTACACCTTC
clone_size: -; cdr3_length: 14; v_call: TRBV7-9; j_call: TRBJ2-7; d_call: TRBD1; cdr3_aa: CASSLGQGADEQYF; cdr3_nt: TGTGCCAGCAGCCTAGGACAGGGGGCGGACGAGCAGTACTTC
clone_size: -; cdr3_length: 17; v_call: TRBV5-1; j_call: TRBJ1-4; d_call: -; cdr3_aa: CASSLDYRAPTNEKLFF; cdr3_nt: TGCGCCAGCAGCTTGGATTACAGGGCCCCAACTAATGAAAAACTGTTTTTT
clone_size: -; cdr3_length: 14; v_call: TRBV7-2; j_call: TRBJ1-6; d_call: -; cdr3_aa: CASSLGGVGSPLHF; cdr3_nt: TGTGCCAGCAGCTTGGGGGGGGTTGGTTCACCCCTCCACTTT
clone_size: -; cdr3_length: 15; v_call: TRBV4-3; j_call: TRBJ2-1; d_call: TRBD2; cdr3_aa: CASSPRLAGGGEQFF; cdr3_nt: TGCGCCAGCAGCCCGAGACTAGCGGGAGGAGGGGAGCAGTTCTTC
clone_size: -; cdr3_length: 14; v_call: TRBV19; j_call: TRBJ2-1; d_call: -; cdr3_aa: CASKSTGRGDEQFF; cdr3_nt: TGTGCCAGTAAAAGTACGGGCAGGGGGGATGAGCAGTTCTTC
clone_size: -; cdr3_length: 13; v_call: TRBV9; j_call: TRBJ1-1; d_call: -; cdr3_aa: CASSVGGDTEAFF; cdr3_nt: TGTGCCAGCAGCGTAGGGGGGGACACTGAAGCTTTCTTT
clone_size: -; cdr3_length: 18; v_call: TRBV13; j_call: TRBJ2-7; d_call: TRBD2; cdr3_aa: CASSPPGLAGASSYEQYF; cdr3_nt: TGTGCCAGCAGCCCCCCGGGACTAGCGGGTGCGAGCTCCTACGAGCAGTACTTC
clone_size: -; cdr3_length: 15; v_call: TRBV4-3; j_call: TRBJ1-2; d_call: -; cdr3_aa: CASSPPGRELYGYTF; cdr3_nt: TGCGCCAGCAGCCCCCCGGGGAGGGAGCTCTATGGCTACACCTTC
clone_size: few; cdr3_length: 12; v_call: TRBV5-6; j_call: TRBJ2-7; d_call: -; cdr3_aa: CASSLANYEQYF; cdr3_nt: TGTGCCAGCAGCTTAGCCAACTACGAGCAGTACTTC
clone_size: -; cdr3_length: 14; v_call: TRBV4-1; j_call: TRBJ2-7; d_call: -; cdr3_aa: CASSQDRGDYEQYF; cdr3_nt: TGCGCCAGCAGCCAAGACAGGGGCGATTACGAGCAGTACTTC
clone_size: -; cdr3_length: 15; v_call: TRBV9; j_call: TRBJ2-2; d_call: TRBD1; cdr3_aa: CASSVGTGGSGELFF; cdr3_nt: TGTGCCAGCAGCGTGGGGACAGGAGGCAGCGGGGAGCTGTTTTTT
clone_size: -; cdr3_length: 13; v_call: TRBV5-1; j_call: TRBJ2-2; d_call: -; cdr3_aa: CASSVGQPGELFF; cdr3_nt: TGCGCCAGCAGCGTCGGACAGCCCGGGGAGCTGTTTTTT
clone_size: once; cdr3_length: 16; v_call: TRBV5-6; j_call: TRBJ2-1; d_call: -; cdr3_aa: CASSRDPSVAYNEQFF; cdr3_nt: TGTGCCAGCAGCCGTGATCCTAGCGTGGCCTACAATGAGCAGTTCTTC
clone_size: few; cdr3_length: 17; v_call: TRBV5-6; j_call: TRBJ2-7; d_call: TRBD1; cdr3_aa: CASSSNRDRGPAYEQYF; cdr3_nt: TGTGCCAGCAGCTCTAACCGGGACAGGGGGCCAGCCTACGAGCAGTACTTC
clone_size: -; cdr3_length: 13; v_call: TRBV29-1; j_call: TRBJ2-5; d_call: -; cdr3_aa: CSVGGVPEETQYF; cdr3_nt: TGCAGCGTTGGGGGAGTCCCTGAAGAGACCCAGTACTTC
clone_size: -; cdr3_length: 16; v_call: TRBV15; j_call: TRBJ2-3; d_call: TRBD2; cdr3_aa: CATSRLTSVSTDTQYF; cdr3_nt: TGTGCCACCAGCAGACTGACTAGCGTAAGCACAGATACGCAGTATTTT
clone_size: once; cdr3_length: 13; v_call: TRBV9; j_call: TRBJ2-1; d_call: -; cdr3_aa: CASSVSGRNEQFF; cdr3_nt: TGTGCCAGCAGCGTATCCGGGAGAAATGAGCAGTTCTTC
clone_size: -; cdr3_length: 17; v_call: TRBV11-2; j_call: TRBJ2-5; d_call: TRBD2; cdr3_aa: CASSLVPSGIRKETQYF; cdr3_nt: TGTGCCAGCAGCTTAGTTCCCAGCGGGATACGGAAAGAGACCCAGTACTTC
clone_size: -; cdr3_length: 18; v_call: TRBV7-9; j_call: TRBJ2-3; d_call: -; cdr3_aa: CASSSIPGLQSGTDTQYF; cdr3_nt: TGTGCCAGCAGCTCAATACCGGGACTCCAATCTGGCACAGATACGCAGTATTTT
clone_size: -; cdr3_length: 14; v_call: TRBV2; j_call: TRBJ1-5; d_call: -; cdr3_aa: CASRGSNSNQPQHF; cdr3_nt: TGTGCCAGCCGGGGGTCGAATAGCAATCAGCCCCAGCATTTT
clone_size: few; cdr3_length: 15; v_call: TRBV7-8; j_call: TRBJ1-5; d_call: TRBD1; cdr3_aa: CASRAGTGVNQPQHF; cdr3_nt: TGTGCCAGCAGAGCCGGGACAGGGGTCAATCAGCCCCAGCATTTT
clone_size: -; cdr3_length: 13; v_call: TRBV4-2; j_call: TRBJ1-1; d_call: -; cdr3_aa: CASSPSHGLEAFF; cdr3_nt: TGTGCCAGCAGCCCAAGCCACGGACTAGAAGCTTTCTTT